This passage covers 2 T cell receptor beta chains from one sample sequenced in a study of identical twins. From the 5' RACE reads, TCRdb called clonotypes with MiXCR, one entry per CDR3 protein. The sample yields 420,000 or so distinct CDR3 sequences, less than 20% seen once. Sequencing was performed on naive T cells sorted from blood. The receptor source for this set is a man over 45 in good health.

The rearrangement uses TRBV9 and TRBJ2-1; D possibly corresponds to TRBD2 (6 bases). This CDR3 contains 15 residues. From germline, CDR1 is SGDLS and CDR2 YYNGEE. V gave up 0 bases and J gave up 8 bases, with 15 bases separating them. CDR3 protein: CASSVVIEPGDEQFF. The CDR3 DNA sequence: TGTGCCAGCAGCGTAGTAATAGAGCCGGGGGATGAGCAGTTCTTC.

This clonotype showed up just a few times. The chain carries TRBV7-9 and TRBJ1-4, with D possibly matching TRBD1 (6 bases). This CDR3 contains 12 residues. V was shortened by 6 bases and J by 8 bases, with 10 bases between the two germline ends. Germline V gene data show CDR1 as SEHNR and CDR2 as FQNEAQ (reference sequence). The CDR3 coding sequence is TGTGCCAGCAGTTCAACAGGGGAAAAACTGTTTTTT. As protein: CASSSTGEKLFF.